Listed here are 10 T cell receptor beta chains from one sample, sequenced in a study of blood T cell repertoires in COVID-19. TCRdb's table, derived via immunoSEQ multiplex PCR, lists solely in-frame clones and lacks some. Among 310,000 or so clones listed, about 83% were seen once. The sequencing sample was made of peripheral blood. These receptors were taken from a woman aged 50 to 60 with acute or convalescent COVID-19.

The CDR3: CASSPRLAGGIYEQYF. DNA of the CDR3: TGTGCCAGCAGTCCCCGACTAGCGGGAGGGATTTACGAGCAGTACTTC. The chain couples TRBV27 to TRBJ2-7; TRBD2 matches 14 bases. Germline assignment: CDR1 MNHEY and CDR2 SMNVEV (reference sequence). The V gene end was trimmed by 5 bases and the J gene end by 4 bases; junction bases not matched to a gene: 7. The CDR3 loop spans 16 amino acids.

V is TRBV5-1 and J is TRBJ2-7; no clear D gene. V was shortened by 3 bases and J by 3 bases, with 10 bases between the two germline ends. CDR1 and CDR2 from the germline V gene are SGHRS and YFSETQ. The CDR3 runs to 13 residues. CDR3 coding DNA: TGCGCCAGCAGCTCGGGTCGCCTCTACGAGCAGTACTTC. As protein: CASSSGRLYEQYF.

Only one count was recorded for this clone. This chain uses TRBV7-3 with TRBJ2-7; TRBD2 matches 10 bases. Germline trimming cut 1 base from V and 3 bases from J; bases unmatched to any gene: 3. This CDR3 spans 15 amino acids. Germline CDR1 is SGHTA and CDR2 is FQGTGA. CDR3 amino acids: CASSLRASGSYEQYF. Written as DNA, the CDR3 is TGTGCCAGCAGCTTAAGAGCTAGCGGGAGCTACGAGCAGTACTTC. The full variable domain, with the rest looked up from reference TRBV7-3 and TRBJ2-7, is GAGVSQTPSNKVTEKGKYVELRCDPISGHTALYWYRQSLGQGPEFLIYFQGTGAADDSGLPNDRFFAVRPEGSVSTLKIQRTERGDSAVYLCASSLRASGSYEQYFGPGTRLTVT.

The chain couples TRBV29-1 to TRBJ1-1; D not resolved. Trimming pared 3 bases from V and 1 base from J, leaving 9 bases between. CDR1 and CDR2 (germline): SQVTM, ANQGSEA. This CDR3 region has 13 residues. CDR3: CSVEAPKNTEAFF. CDR3 in DNA: TGCAGCGTTGAGGCACCCAAGAACACTGAAGCTTTCTTT. The variable domain in full, with the rest retrieved from reference TRBV29-1 and TRBJ1-1, is SAVISQKPSRDICQRGTSLTIQCQVDSQVTMMFWYRQQPGQSLTLIATANQGSEATYESGFVIDKFPISRPNLTFSTLTVSNMSPEDSSIYLCSVEAPKNTEAFFGQGTRLTVV.

J is TRBJ1-1 and V is TRBV6-5, with D tentatively TRBD1 (6 bases). Between the trimmed V and J ends, which lost 2 bases and 0 bases, there was a span of 7 bases. CDR1 MNHEY and CDR2 SVGAGI come from the germline V gene. The CDR3 extends over 14 amino acids. The CDR3 sequence is CASSYQGLNTEAFF. DNA of the CDR3: TGTGCCAGCAGTTACCAGGGGTTGAACACTGAAGCTTTCTTT.

The CDR3 sequence: CSVELEWKRYNEQFF. DNA for the CDR3: TGCAGCGTTGAATTGGAATGGAAGCGTTACAATGAGCAGTTCTTC. V and J are TRBV29-1 and TRBJ2-1; no firm D call. The V gene's germline CDR1 is SQVTM and CDR2 ANQGSEA. The CDR3 consists of 15 residues. The V gene lost 2 bases and the J gene lost 4 bases, with 15 bases spanning the gap.

The chain employs TRBV7-9 and TRBJ2-3, with TRBD1 matching 8 bases. The CDR3 length is 12 residues. In germline, CDR1 is SEHNR, CDR2 FQNEAQ (reference sequence). V lost 8 bases and J lost 6; bases outside the gene matches: 4. As DNA, the CDR3 is TGTGCCAGCCGTGGGACAGGCGATACGCAGTATTTT. Translating gives CASRGTGDTQYF.

This rearrangement joins TRBV7-6 to TRBJ2-1; 10 nucleotides agree with TRBD1. The junction had 10 bases not matched to a gene; V was cut back by 5 bases and J by 9 bases. In germline, CDR1 is SGHVS, CDR2 FNYEAQ. The length of the CDR3 is 15 residues. The CDR3 protein is CASSHRDRGDGEQFF. CDR3 nucleotides: TGTGCCAGCAGCCACCGGGACAGGGGAGACGGTGAGCAGTTCTTC.

The V and J genes are TRBV27 and TRBJ2-3, with 8 bases that match TRBD1. This CDR3 spans 15 amino acids. From germline, CDR1 is MNHEY and CDR2 SMNVEV (reference sequence). After removal of 1 base from V and 1 base from J, the junction contained 1 base not matched to a gene. CDR3 loop: CASSLLTGGTDTQYF. CDR3 sequence (DNA): TGTGCCAGCAGTTTATTGACAGGGGGCACAGATACGCAGTATTTT.

This clone was observed a single time. This chain links TRBV7-8 with TRBJ1-6; D gene uncertain. The CDR3 covers 13 residues. V was cut by 4 bases and J by 7 bases, with 8 bases left in between. Germline loops: CDR1 SGHVS, CDR2 FQNEAQ. The DNA for the CDR3 is TGTGCCAGCAGCTCCGCGGCAAATTCACCCCTCCACTTT. This encodes CASSSAANSPLHF.